The sample holds many counts of the clone carrying this T cell receptor beta chain. TCRdb passed the 5' RACE reads through MiXCR, listing each CDR3 protein once. The sample carries tens of thousands of distinct CDR3 sequences, 5.3% recorded once. This sample stems from a study of early T cells in non-severe SARS-CoV-2 infection. This receptor was obtained from an adult who was a healthcare worker with PCR-confirmed SARS-CoV-2 infection or an uninfected control (not recorded which). Sequenced input: whole blood.

The CDR3 DNA reads as TGCGCCAGCAGTGAGTCGGCCAGCGGGAGGGCCGGCGAGCAGTTCTTC. Translating it yields CASSESASGRAGEQFF. V gene TRBV10-1 combines with J gene TRBJ2-1; TRBD2 aligns across 10 bases. From germline, CDR1 is WNHNN and CDR2 SYGVQD (reference sequence). The CDR3 runs to 16 residues. V lost 0 bases to trimming and J lost 10 bases; unmatched junction nucleotides: 9.